The present T cell receptor beta chain was sequenced within a study of breast tumors, draining lymph nodes, adjacent tissues. At least ten counts were recorded for this clonotype. Its specificity is not known. Findings and limits, study-wide: Tumor repertoires ranked between lymph nodes and nontumor tissue in diversity, with V and J gene preferences.

Each CDR3 protein gets one entry after TCRdb re-called the multiplex PCR reads with MiXCR. The sample holds about 220,000 distinct CDR3 sequences, 30% to 35% seen once. Breast cancer patients provided tissue from their axillary draining lymph nodes. Material: axillary lymph node tissue. This TCR came from a female donor with breast cancer. Some clones in this sample may be carry-over from other donors' samples.

CDR3 loop: CASSRTVTGLGGYTF. For the CDR3, the DNA is TGTGCCAGCAGCCGCACCGTCACAGGGTTGGGGGGCTACACCTTC. V gene TRBV6-6 combines with J gene TRBJ1-2, with a weak D call TRBD1 (6 bases). Trimming stripped 6 bases from V and 8 bases from J, with 22 bases between. The CDR3 length is 15 residues. The germline CDR1 and CDR2 sequences are MNHNY and SVGAGI (reference sequence).